The 3 T cell receptor beta chains listed next were all sequenced from one sample in a study of tumor and adjacent non-tumor tissue in lung cancer. TCRbeta libraries were built with three rounds of nested PCR, modified from ARM-PCR. TCRdb redid the calling of the multiplex PCR reads with MiXCR, one entry per CDR3 protein. The sample carries 130,000 or so distinct CDR3 sequences, about 66% recorded once. RNA was extracted from bulk tissue without any cell sorting. The sequenced material came from lung tumor tissue. The receptors shown here come from a man in his thirties or forties with non-small cell lung cancer.

Concerning this clonotype itself: The CDR3 carries no conserved terminal phenylalanine or tryptophan, so it likely arises from a read error. The genes are TRBV29-1 and TRBJ1-1; no definite D call. This CDR3 region has 13 residues. CDR1 is SQVTM and CDR2 is ANQGSEA in the germline V gene. The CDR3 DNA sequence: TGCAATGTTGATGCAGCGGTGGACACTGAAGCTTTCTCT. It encodes CNVDAAVDTEAFS.

With respect to this clonotype: This clone may be a read error of a much larger clone one base away. The chain employs TRBV6-5 and TRBJ1-2; D unclear. There are 11 residues in the CDR3. Germline assignment: CDR1 MNHEY and CDR2 SVGAGI. Here the CDR3 reads CTSGETGGYTF. The CDR3 nucleotides are TGTACCAGCGGAGAAACCGGTGGCTACACCTTC.

This clonotype has just one count. Mismatch with germline at one junction end may stem from a read error. The chain joins TRBV12-5 to TRBJ1-1; D unresolved. CDR3 length: 11 amino acids. Per the germline V gene, CDR1 is LGHNT and CDR2 is FRNRAP. Here the CDR3 DNA reads TGTGCTAGTGACCTCGGAGGAGTAGCTGTCTTT. It translates to CASDLGGVAVF.